The 23 T cell receptor beta chains below come from one sample, sequenced in a study of T cells in narcolepsy. Produced via immunoSEQ multiplex PCR; TCRdb's table is partial and in-frame only. The sample consists of approximately 35,000 clones, 81% of them appearing once. Sequencing used memory (CD45RA-) CD4+ T cells from blood. Every receptor here comes from a human donor in good health.

This chain joins TRBV5-4 and TRBJ1-1, with D unclear. V lost 4 bases to trimming and J lost 3 bases, with 13 bases between them. The CDR3 spans 14 residues. Looked up from germline, CDR1 is SGHNT and CDR2 is YYREEE (reference sequence). CDR3 residues: CASSGSLGDTEAFF. In DNA, the CDR3 is TGTGCCAGCAGCGGCTCCCTGGGAGACACTGAAGCTTTCTTT.

The V and J genes are TRBV18 and TRBJ2-2, with 8 bases identical to TRBD1. Trimming removed 5 bases from V and 2 bases from J; junction bases left unmatched: 4. The CDR3 contains 15 residues. Germline assignment: CDR1 KGHSH and CDR2 LQKENI. CDR3 region: CASSWGQDNTGELFF. The CDR3 coding sequence is TGTGCCAGCTCATGGGGACAGGATAACACCGGGGAGCTGTTTTTT.

This sequence joins TRBV9 and TRBJ2-3; D may be TRBD1 (6 bases). The germline gives CDR1 SGDLS, CDR2 YYNGEE. V dropped 4 bases and J dropped 4 bases, with 16 bases sitting between them. The CDR3 contains 15 residues. The CDR3 sequence: CASSQTGQRADTQYF. CDR3 coding DNA: TGTGCCAGCAGCCAAACAGGGCAACGTGCAGATACGCAGTATTTT.

The chain employs TRBV5-4 and TRBJ1-1; 7 nucleotides match TRBD1. V was pared by 4 bases and J by 4 bases, with 10 bases of the junction left unmatched. CDR1 is SGHNT and CDR2 is YYREEE in the germline V gene (reference sequence). This CDR3 comprises 15 residues. CDR3 residues: CASSLGTVSSTEAFF. CDR3 sequence (DNA): TGTGCCAGCAGCCTCGGGACAGTCTCTAGCACTGAAGCTTTCTTT.

The chain links TRBV20-1 to TRBJ2-5; D ambiguous. CDR1 is DFQATT and CDR2 is SNEGSKA in the germline V gene (reference sequence). The CDR3 sequence is 11 residues long. Deletions cut 0 bases from V and 4 bases from J, with 3 bases between. This CDR3 reads CSARDLETQYF. The CDR3 DNA reads TGCAGTGCTAGAGATCTAGAGACCCAGTACTTC.

V usage is TRBV7-2 and J usage is TRBJ1-2; D may be TRBD1 (5 bases). This CDR3 contains 15 residues. Germline V CDR1 and CDR2: SGHTA, FQGNSA. V was cut by 4 bases and J by 8 bases, with 20 bases left in between. CDR3 sequence reads: CASSSSFGGGGGYTF. Here the CDR3 DNA reads TGTGCCAGCAGCTCTTCGTTTGGTGGGGGAGGAGGCTACACCTTC.

The chain joins TRBV11-3 to TRBJ2-5; 8 nucleotides align to TRBD1. In germline, CDR1 is SGHNT, CDR2 YENEEA. V was clipped by 1 base and J by 3 bases; unmatched bases: 13. The CDR3 spans 18 residues. The CDR3 region has the DNA TGTGCCAGCAGCTTAGGGCAGGGGGCTAGCGAAGCGAAAGAGACCCAGTACTTC. Its protein is CASSLGQGASEAKETQYF.

This clone was detected only a few times. The chain carries TRBV2 and TRBJ1-3; unclear D gene. Trimming left V 0 bases short and J 1 base short, with 13 bases between. The CDR3 length is 17 residues. Germline-derived CDR1 and CDR2 are SNHLY and FYNNEI. In nucleotides, the CDR3 is TGTGCCAGCAGTGAAGCGTTCAGAGGGAGGTCTGGAAACACCATATATTTT. Translating gives CASSEAFRGRSGNTIYF.

The rearrangement uses TRBV28 and TRBJ1-1, with D possibly TRBD1 on 6 matching bases. V was shortened by 6 bases and J by 8 bases, with 13 bases between the two germline ends. This CDR3 is 12 amino acids long. Germline CDR1 MDHEN, CDR2 SYDVKM. The CDR3 DNA follows: TGTGCCAGCAGACAAAATGACAGGGAAGCTTTCTTT. It is translated as CASRQNDREAFF.

The chain combines TRBV28 with TRBJ2-7, with 8 bases aligning to TRBD2. The ends lost 6 bases at V and 0 bases at J; junction bases unmatched: 4. The CDR3 is 14 residues long. Germline CDR1 MDHEN, CDR2 SYDVKM. The CDR3 is CASSQAGVSYEQYF. CDR3 in DNA: TGTGCCAGCAGCCAAGCGGGAGTCTCCTACGAGCAGTACTTC. Combining the CDR3 with reference TRBV28 and TRBJ2-7 gives the whole variable domain DVKVTQSSRYLVKRTGEKVFLECVQDMDHENMFWYRQDPGLGLRLIYFSYDVKMKEKGDIPEGYSVSREKKERFSLILESASTNQTSMYLCASSQAGVSYEQYFGPGTRLTVT.

To note about this clone: One end of the junction does not line up with germline, which may come from a read error. The chain uses TRBV6-1 and TRBJ1-4, with a weak D call TRBD1 (6 bases). This CDR3 region has 15 residues. Germline V gives CDR1 MNHNS, CDR2 SASEGT. DNA of the CDR3: TGTGCCATCAGTGAGGGGACAACAACTAATGAAAAACTGTTTTTT. This codes for CAISEGTTTNEKLFF.

This clone was counted a single time. This sequence joins TRBV30 and TRBJ2-2, with TRBD2 as a possible D gene (7 bases). Trimming pared 3 bases from V and 4 bases from J, leaving 12 bases between. Germline V CDR1 and CDR2: GTSNPN, SVGIG (reference sequence). This CDR3 is built from 14 residues. The CDR3 region has the DNA TGTGCCTGGAGATTGGGAGGGGGCACCGGGGAGCTGTTTTTT. Amino acids: CAWRLGGGTGELFF.

The rearrangement uses TRBV6-1 and TRBJ2-7; D is perhaps TRBD1 (6 bases). This CDR3 has 15 residues. Germline loops: CDR1 MNHNS, CDR2 SASEGT. CDR3 sequence (DNA): TGTGCTCTAGTGGTTTTGCAGGGGAGAATCTACGAGCAGTACTTC. Protein sequence: CALVVLQGRIYEQYF.

V and J are TRBV5-4 and TRBJ1-4; the match to TRBD1 covers 12 bases. Per the germline V gene, CDR1 is SGHNT and CDR2 is YYREEE (reference sequence). The CDR3 consists of 15 residues. J lost 6 bases, V lost 1 base, and 1 base had no gene match. The chain's CDR3 is CASSLRDRGHEKLFF. For the CDR3, the DNA is TGTGCCAGCAGCTTGCGGGACAGGGGGCATGAAAAACTGTTTTTT.

The chain joins TRBV11-2 to TRBJ1-3, with 9 bases that match TRBD1. The CDR3 runs to 13 residues. The germline V gene has CDR1 SGHAT and CDR2 FQNNGV. V was clipped by 4 bases and J by 6 bases; unmatched bases: 1. CDR3: CASSWTGENTIYF. The CDR3, as DNA: TGTGCCAGCAGCTGGACAGGGGAAAACACCATATATTTT. The full variable domain, with the rest looked up from reference TRBV11-2 and TRBJ1-3, is EAGVAQSPRYKIIEKRQSVAFWCNPISGHATLYWYQQILGQGPKLLIQFQNNGVVDDSQLPKDRFSAERLKGVDSTLKIQPAKLEDSAVYLCASSWTGENTIYFGEGSWLTVV.

The chain combines TRBV6-5 with TRBJ2-5, with D possibly TRBD2 on 6 matching bases. This CDR3 region has 15 residues. V was pared by 6 bases and J by 5 bases, with 19 bases between. CDR1 is MNHEY, CDR2 SVGAGI, per germline. CDR3 nucleotides: TGTGCCAGCAGACGACTAGTCGCCTTGGGGGAGACCCAGTACTTC. Its protein is CASRRLVALGETQYF.

This chain joins TRBV5-1 and TRBJ2-1; D unclear. There are 11 residues in the CDR3. Trimming removed 3 bases at V and 4 bases at J, with 2 bases between. Looked up from germline, CDR1 is SGHRS and CDR2 is YFSETQ. Written as DNA, the CDR3 is TGCGCCAGCAGCTCATACAATGAGCAGTTCTTC. Protein product: CASSSYNEQFF.

This chain joins TRBV9 and TRBJ2-7; TRBD1 agrees at 9 bases. Germline CDR1 is SGDLS and CDR2 is YYNGEE. The ends lost 4 bases at V and 2 bases at J; junction bases unmatched: 4. The CDR3 extends over 14 amino acids. The CDR3 region has the DNA TGTGCCAGCAGCCCGCGGGACAGGGCCTACGAGCAGTACTTC. Protein: CASSPRDRAYEQYF.

In this sample, this clone turned up a few times. The chain joins TRBV6-8 to TRBJ1-1; D call uncertain. The germline CDR1 and CDR2 sequences are MNHGY and SAAAGT. V shed 8 bases and J shed 3 bases, with 16 bases lying between them. The CDR3 contains 14 residues. The CDR3, as DNA: TGTGCCAGCCTTTCGGGAGGGTGGGACACTGAAGCTTTCTTT. It translates to CASLSGGWDTEAFF.

CDR3 coding DNA: TGTGCCTGGAGTAACGGTGCCCAGGGTGAAGCTTTCTTT. It codes for CAWSNGAQGEAFF. The rearrangement links TRBV30 to TRBJ1-1; the D gene is possibly TRBD1 (5 bases). The germline gives CDR1 GTSNPN, CDR2 SVGIG (reference sequence). The CDR3 is 13 amino acids. V lost 2 bases, J lost 7 bases, and 14 bases lay in between.

The chain links TRBV7-2 to TRBJ2-7, with D hard to call. Germline lookup yields CDR1 SGHTA and CDR2 FQGNSA. V shed 2 bases and J shed 3 bases, with 14 bases lying between them. The CDR3 is made up of 15 amino acids. CDR3 amino acids: CASSLWQRDNYEQYF. The CDR3 DNA follows: TGTGCCAGCAGCTTATGGCAGAGAGACAACTACGAGCAGTACTTC.

The table lists this clone with a count of one. The chain couples TRBV6-1 to TRBJ1-2; TRBD1 might be the D (6 bases). V was pared by 3 bases and J by 1 base, with 6 bases between. Per germline, CDR1 MNHNS and CDR2 SASEGT. The CDR3 spans 13 residues. CDR3 bases: TGTGCCAGCAGTGACAGGGGTAACTATGGCTACACCTTC. Protein: CASSDRGNYGYTF.

The table lists this clone with a count of one. The chain carries TRBV18 and TRBJ2-7; D is undetermined. Germline assignment: CDR1 KGHSH and CDR2 LQKENI. Trimming stripped 3 bases from V and 6 bases from J, with 18 bases between. This CDR3 region has 15 residues. CDR3 nucleotides: TGTGCCAGCTCACCTCCCGGGCCCAGGCGGACCGAGCAGTACTTC. The encoded protein is CASSPPGPRRTEQYF. The complete variable domain, with remaining parts taken from reference TRBV18 and TRBJ2-7, reads NAGVMQNPRHLVRRRGQEARLRCSPMKGHSHVYWYRQLPEEGLKFMVYLQKENIIDESGMPKERFSAEFPKEGPSILRIQQVVRGDSAAYFCASSPPGPRRTEQYFGPGTRLTVT.